This is a list of T cell receptor beta chains from one sample in a study of shared clonotypes between healthy human individuals. The protocol was immunoSEQ multiplex PCR, while the TCRdb copy is restricted to in-frame clones and leaves out a portion. This sample has approximately 180,000 clones, with approximately 92% found just once. Sequencing used naive CD4+ T cells sorted from blood. These receptors all come from a woman under 40 in good health. CDR3s include the opening cysteine and the closing phenylalanine or tryptophan. A D gene is named only where the DNA matches it firmly.

j_call v_call d_call cdr3_aa
TRBJ2-1 TRBV11-2 - CASSPTGGSYNEQFF
TRBJ1-1 TRBV11-2 - CASSLKAGNTEAFF
TRBJ1-1 TRBV6-5 TRBD1 CASSYEGANTEAFF
- TRBV15 - CATSKTNYPYEQYF
TRBJ1-5 TRBV28 TRBD1 CASSRGYGNQPQHF
TRBJ2-5 TRBV5-1 - CASSLEGLGTQYF
TRBJ2-7 TRBV27 TRBD2 CASSFAGGVGTYEQYF
- TRBV2 - CASSPLYEQYF
TRBJ1-2 TRBV28 - CASSPRVFYGYTF
TRBJ2-2 TRBV18 - CASSPRVGPNTGELFF
TRBJ1-1 TRBV28 TRBD1 CASEGQGAEAFF
TRBJ1-5 TRBV6-5 - CASRPDRGSQPQHF
TRBJ2-7 TRBV19 TRBD1 CASSALQGGQYEQYF
TRBJ2-1 TRBV18 TRBD1 CASSPSGGSNNEQFF
TRBJ2-3 TRBV6-5 - CASSYSAGSTDTQYF
TRBJ2-7 TRBV28 - CASLSPGASYEQYF
TRBJ2-7 TRBV7-8 - CASSLRTDSYEQYF
TRBJ1-4 TRBV5-4 - CASSHRPGSHNEKLFF
TRBJ1-1 TRBV19 TRBD1 CASSRDRVPEAFF
TRBJ1-2 TRBV5-1 - CASSFSGDYGYTF
- TRBV13 TRBD2 CASSSTESGSSYEQYF
TRBJ1-4 TRBV25-1 - CASSEFGTGLNEKLFF
TRBJ2-1 TRBV18 - CASSPPRGVDNEQFF
TRBJ1-1 TRBV11-1 - CASSFLHSPGEAFF
TRBJ2-7 TRBV10-2 - CASREARGPYEQYF
TRBJ2-2 TRBV11-2 - CASSFRQGNTGELFF
TRBJ2-7 TRBV13 - CASSPRDISYEQYF
TRBJ2-3 TRBV20-1 - CSASTDTQYF
TRBJ1-3 TRBV19 - CASSITAPPSGNTIYF
TRBJ2-1 TRBV19 - CASQGEGGEQFF
TRBJ1-5 TRBV6-5 - CASSYSKTSNQPQHF
- TRBV20-1 - CSAAYYEQYF
TRBJ2-5 TRBV18 TRBD1 CASSRDREETQYF